This T cell receptor beta chain was sequenced during a study of shared clonotypes between healthy human individuals. Per the original data handling: Filtering of immunoSEQ junctional sequences could not match full-length read filtering. Sequencing was performed with immunoSEQ multiplex PCR; in TCRdb, only in-frame clones are kept and a portion is missing. That table supplies the V and J calls and clone size; D and trimming were determined from the DNA. Seen here are roughly 450,000 clones, roughly 78% observed once, and the top ten hold 10% to 15%. Per germline, CDR1 DFQATT and CDR2 SNEGSKA (reference sequence). The CDR3 is 11 residues long. Deletions cut 5 bases from V and 3 bases from J, with 8 bases between. This clone occurred a few times. Within the sample, other DNA sequences also encode this same CDR3.

The chain carries TRBV20-1 and TRBJ2-7, with D perhaps matching TRBD2 (5 bases). This TCR came from a woman aged 40-49 years in good health. Some clones in this sample may be carry-over from other donors' samples. The sample taken for sequencing was PBMCs. The CDR3 reads CSARSGYEQYF. The CDR3 DNA reads TGCAGTGCTCGGAGCGGCTACGAGCAGTACTTC.